This T cell receptor (beta chain) was retrieved from a study of blood T cells in healthy people across ages. Overall study findings and caveats: Diversity was higher, and naive CD4+ cells more numerous, in long-lived donors than in aged donors.

Every sample yielded at least 6.5 million isolated PBMCs. Sample-barcoded 5' priming and a J-beta primer mix drove a second PCR of roughly 7 to 11 cycles. Tags on each cDNA molecule came from a template-switch adaptor with 12 random nucleotides. TCRdb ran MiXCR on the 5' RACE reads and lists one entry per CDR3 protein. The repertoire has around 900,000 distinct CDR3 sequences, 51% of them found once; the top ten carry 20% to 25%. As to this clonotype: Its antigen is still unknown.

Germline CDR1 reads SGHDT; CDR2 reads YYEEEE. V lost 4 bases to trimming and J lost 0 bases, with 20 bases between them. CDR3 size: 19 residues. The chain joins TRBV5-6 to TRBJ2-6; D tentatively reads TRBD1 or TRBD2 (5 bases each). Specimen: blood. This clonotype was sampled from a woman aged 55-75 years in good health. The CDR3 spells CASSPVLGTSSSGANVLTF. The CDR3 bases are TGTGCCAGCAGCCCGGTGCTGGGGACCTCAAGCTCTGGGGCCAACGTCCTGACTTTC.